These 3 T cell receptor beta chains originate from one sample sequenced in a study of low-dose radiotherapy and immunotherapy resistance in tumors. With a V-primer adapter and a constant-region primer, TCRs were amplified for 20 PCR cycles. TCRdb used MiXCR to reprocess the reads, holding one entry per CDR3 protein. The profile covers approximately 47,000 distinct CDR3 sequences, with roughly 10% appearing a single time and approximately 6.2% taken by the ten largest. As to time point: before trial treatment. This sample comprised PBMCs, obtained before treatment. These receptors were collected from a female donor with ovarian cancer.

About this clonotype itself: The DNA is omitted, as the CDR3 cannot be located on it reliably, and the CDR3 follows TCRdb's listing. The chain has TRBV29-1 and TRBJ1-1; the tabulated D call, TRBD1, remains unverified against the DNA. Inclusive of both ends, the CDR3 amounts to 15 amino acids. Germline CDR1 SQVTM, CDR2 ANQGSEA. CDR3 in amino acids: CSVAPGIGNTEAFFF.

Many counts were recorded for this clonotype. The J gene is TRBJ2-1, the V gene TRBV9, with D perhaps given as TRBD1 or TRBD2 (6 bases each). V was shortened by 1 base and J by 10 bases, with 9 bases between the two germline ends. Germline assignment: CDR1 SGDLS and CDR2 YYNGEE. The CDR3 is 12 amino acids. CDR3 sequence reads: CASSVRGAEQFF. The CDR3, as DNA: TGTGCCAGCAGCGTAAGGGGGGCGGAGCAGTTCTTC.

This clonotype was found many times. CDR3 bases: TGCGCCAGCAGTCAATCGGCCCGGACAAAGCTCGACTCTGGGGCCAACGTCCTGACTTTC. It translates to CASSQSARTKLDSGANVLTF. V gene TRBV23-1 combines with J gene TRBJ2-6; perhaps TRBD1 as D (5 bases). TRBV23-1 is classed as an ORF, of uncertain function. CDR3 length: 20 residues. V was shortened by 0 bases and J by 0 bases, with 18 bases between the two germline ends.